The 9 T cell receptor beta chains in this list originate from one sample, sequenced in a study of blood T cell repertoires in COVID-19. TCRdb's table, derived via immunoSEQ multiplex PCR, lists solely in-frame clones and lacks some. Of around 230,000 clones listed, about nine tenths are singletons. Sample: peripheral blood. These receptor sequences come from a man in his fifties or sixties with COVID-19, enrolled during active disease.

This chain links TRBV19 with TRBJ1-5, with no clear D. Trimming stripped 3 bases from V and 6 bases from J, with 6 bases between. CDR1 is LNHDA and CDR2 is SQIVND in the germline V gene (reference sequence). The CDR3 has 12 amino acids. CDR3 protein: CASSIGSQPQHF. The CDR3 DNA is TGTGCCAGTAGTATTGGGAGTCAGCCCCAGCATTTT. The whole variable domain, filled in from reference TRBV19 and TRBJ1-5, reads DGGITQSPKYLFRKEGQNVTLSCEQNLNHDAMYWYRQDPGQGLRLIYYSQIVNDFQKGDIAEGYSVSREKKESFPLTVTSAQKNPTAFYLCASSIGSQPQHFGDGTRLSIL.

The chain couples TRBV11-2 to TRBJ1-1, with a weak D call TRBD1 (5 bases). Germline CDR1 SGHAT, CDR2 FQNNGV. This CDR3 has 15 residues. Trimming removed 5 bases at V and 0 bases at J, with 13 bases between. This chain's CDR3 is CASSQGALLNTEAFF. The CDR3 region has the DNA TGTGCCAGCAGCCAGGGTGCCCTTTTGAACACTGAAGCTTTCTTT.

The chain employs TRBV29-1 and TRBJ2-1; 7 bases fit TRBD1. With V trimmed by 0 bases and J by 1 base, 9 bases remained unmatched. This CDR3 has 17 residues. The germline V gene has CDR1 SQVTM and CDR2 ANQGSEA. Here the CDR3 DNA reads TGCAGCGTTGAAGACAGAGAGGGGACAGCTTCCTACAATGAGCAGTTCTTC. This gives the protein CSVEDREGTASYNEQFF.

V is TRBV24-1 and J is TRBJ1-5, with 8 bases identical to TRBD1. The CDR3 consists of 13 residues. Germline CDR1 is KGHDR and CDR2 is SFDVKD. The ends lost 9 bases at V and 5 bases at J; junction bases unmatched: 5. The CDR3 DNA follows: TGTGCCACCGCCGACAGGGGCTATCAGCCCCAGCATTTT. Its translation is CATADRGYQPQHF.

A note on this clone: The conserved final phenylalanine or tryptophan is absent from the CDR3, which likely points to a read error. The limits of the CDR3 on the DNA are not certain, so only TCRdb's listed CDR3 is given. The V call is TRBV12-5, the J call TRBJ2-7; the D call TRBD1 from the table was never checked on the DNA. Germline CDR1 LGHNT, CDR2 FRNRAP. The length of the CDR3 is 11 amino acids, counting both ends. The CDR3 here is CASGLVIDRGS.

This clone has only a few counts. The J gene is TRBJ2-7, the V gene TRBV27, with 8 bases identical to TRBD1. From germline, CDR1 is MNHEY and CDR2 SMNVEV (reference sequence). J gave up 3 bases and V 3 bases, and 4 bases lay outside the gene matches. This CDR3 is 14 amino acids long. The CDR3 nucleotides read TGTGCCAGCAGTTTTCGACAGGGGTACTACGAGCAGTACTTC. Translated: CASSFRQGYYEQYF.

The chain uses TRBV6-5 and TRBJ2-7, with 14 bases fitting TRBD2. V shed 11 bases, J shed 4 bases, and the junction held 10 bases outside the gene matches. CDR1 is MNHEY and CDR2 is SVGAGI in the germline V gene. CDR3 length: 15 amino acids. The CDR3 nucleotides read TGTGCCTCAACCGGGACTAGCGGGAGTTTATACGAGCAGTACTTC. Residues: CASTGTSGSLYEQYF.

CDR3: CASLATHSSGSGYEQYF. The CDR3 DNA reads as TGTGCCAGCTTGGCGACTCACTCTAGCGGGAGCGGCTACGAGCAGTACTTC. The rearrangement uses TRBV2 and TRBJ2-7, with 10 bases lining up with TRBD2. Germline CDR1 reads SNHLY; CDR2 reads FYNNEI. V trimming: 8 bases; J trimming: 3 bases; junction bases outside the gene matches: 16. The CDR3 length is 17 residues.

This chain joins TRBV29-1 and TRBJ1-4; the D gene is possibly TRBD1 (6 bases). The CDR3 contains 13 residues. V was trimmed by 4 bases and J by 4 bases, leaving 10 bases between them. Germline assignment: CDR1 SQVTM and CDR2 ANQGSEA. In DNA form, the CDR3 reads TGCAGCGTTGGCAGGGGTGTTAATGAAAAACTGTTTTTT. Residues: CSVGRGVNEKLFF.